This TCR beta chain was captured by sequencing in a study of metastatic and nonmetastatic thyroid tumors. Across the study: The study looked at repertoires side by side in blood and in tumor or nodule tissue from malignant and benign thyroid patients.

All patients were treatment-naive before thyroid surgery. Study-level points and caveats: Malignant thyroid tumors reportedly had TCR beta diversity that was significantly higher than in benign nodules, in blood and tumor.

The CDR3 totals 14 residues. After removal of 4 bases from V and 9 bases from J, the junction contained 6 bases not matched to a gene. TCRdb re-analyzed the PCR reads using MiXCR. The top ten clones hold about 29% of a sample with approximately 31,000 clones, just under 30% of them seen once. For this clone: The antigen is undetermined.

The TCR originated in a female donor with papillary thyroid cancer or a benign thyroid nodule (not recorded which). Some clones in this sample may be carry-over from other donors' samples. Source material: blood. V usage is TRBV12-3 or TRBV12-4 and J usage is TRBJ1-6, with 7 bases that match TRBD1. The CDR3 bases are TGTGCCAGCAGTTCCCACAGGGACAGTTCACCCCTCCACTTT. Its translation: CASSSHRDSSPLHF.